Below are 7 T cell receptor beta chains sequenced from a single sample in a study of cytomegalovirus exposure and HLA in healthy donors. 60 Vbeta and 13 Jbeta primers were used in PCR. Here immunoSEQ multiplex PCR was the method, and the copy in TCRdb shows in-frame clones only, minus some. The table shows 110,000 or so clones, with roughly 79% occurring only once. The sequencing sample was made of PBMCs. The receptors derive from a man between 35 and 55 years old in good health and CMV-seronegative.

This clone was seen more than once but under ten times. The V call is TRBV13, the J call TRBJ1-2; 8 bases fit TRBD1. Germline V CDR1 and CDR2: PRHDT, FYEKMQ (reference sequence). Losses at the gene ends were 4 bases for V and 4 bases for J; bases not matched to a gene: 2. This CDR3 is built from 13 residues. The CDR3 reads CASSSGQAYGYTF. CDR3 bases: TGTGCCAGCAGCTCGGGACAGGCCTATGGCTACACCTTC. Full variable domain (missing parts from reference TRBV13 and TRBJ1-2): AAGVIQSPRHLIKEKRETATLKCYPIPRHDTVYWYQQGPGQDPQFLISFYEKMQSDKGSIPDRFSAQQFSDYHSELNMSSLELGDSALYFCASSSGQAYGYTFGSGTRLTVV.

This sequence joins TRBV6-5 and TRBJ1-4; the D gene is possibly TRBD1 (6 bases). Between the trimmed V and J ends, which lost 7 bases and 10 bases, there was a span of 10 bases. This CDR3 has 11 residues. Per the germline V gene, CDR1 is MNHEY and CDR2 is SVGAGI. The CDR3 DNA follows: TGTGCCAGCAACCAAGGGGGAAAACTGTTTTTT. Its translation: CASNQGGKLFF.

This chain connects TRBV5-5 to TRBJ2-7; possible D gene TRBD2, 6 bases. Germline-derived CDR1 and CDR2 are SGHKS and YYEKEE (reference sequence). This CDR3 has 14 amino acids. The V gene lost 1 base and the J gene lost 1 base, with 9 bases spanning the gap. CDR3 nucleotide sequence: TGTGCCAGCAGCTTGCCGGGGGATTCCTACGAGCAGTACTTC. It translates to CASSLPGDSYEQYF.

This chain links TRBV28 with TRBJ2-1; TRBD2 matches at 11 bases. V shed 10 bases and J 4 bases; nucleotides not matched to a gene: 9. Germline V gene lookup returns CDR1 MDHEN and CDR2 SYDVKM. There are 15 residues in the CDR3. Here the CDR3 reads CAIRPSSGGYNEQFF. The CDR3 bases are TGTGCCATCAGACCTTCTAGCGGGGGGTACAATGAGCAGTTCTTC.

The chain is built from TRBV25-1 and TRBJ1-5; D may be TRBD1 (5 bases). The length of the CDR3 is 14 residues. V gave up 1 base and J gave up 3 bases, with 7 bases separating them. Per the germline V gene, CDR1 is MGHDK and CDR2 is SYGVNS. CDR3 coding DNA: TGTGCCAGCAGTGAATGGGGGGACAATCAGCCCCAGCATTTT. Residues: CASSEWGDNQPQHF.

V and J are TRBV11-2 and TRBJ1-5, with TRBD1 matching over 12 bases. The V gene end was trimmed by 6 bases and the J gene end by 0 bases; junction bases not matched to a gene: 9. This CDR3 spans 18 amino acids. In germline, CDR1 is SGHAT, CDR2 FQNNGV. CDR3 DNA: TGTGCCAGCAGTTCCGGGACAGGGGGCCCGTATAGCAATCAGCCCCAGCATTTT. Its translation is CASSSGTGGPYSNQPQHF.

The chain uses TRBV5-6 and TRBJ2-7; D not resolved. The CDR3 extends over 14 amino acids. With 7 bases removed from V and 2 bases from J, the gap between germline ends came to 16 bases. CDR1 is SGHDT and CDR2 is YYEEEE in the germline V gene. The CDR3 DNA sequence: TGTGCCAGCTCGGCCCCAGGCCGACCCTACGAGCAGTACTTC. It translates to CASSAPGRPYEQYF.